The 25 T cell receptor beta chains below come from one sample, sequenced in a study of cytomegalovirus exposure and HLA in healthy donors. The PCR was carried out with 60 Vbeta primers and 13 Jbeta primers. Sequenced by immunoSEQ multiplex PCR; TCRdb stores in-frame clones only, minus some. The table lists around 190,000 clones, approximately 75% of them singletons. Sequencing input: PBMCs. These receptors were collected from a man younger than 40 in good health and CMV-seropositive.

CDR3 amino acids: CASSKEQGAQSQPQHF. As DNA, the CDR3 is TGTGCCAGCAGTAAAGAACAGGGGGCGCAGAGCCAGCCCCAGCATTTT. This rearrangement joins TRBV2 to TRBJ1-5, with TRBD1 matching 9 bases. This CDR3 comprises 16 residues. The J segment lost 7 bases and the V segment lost 5 bases, leaving 12 bases of the junction unmatched. CDR1 is SNHLY, CDR2 FYNNEI, per germline.

CDR3 nucleotides: TGTGCCGGCCGGGACAGGGAAACCGGCAAAAACATTCAGTACTTC. It codes for CAGRDRETGKNIQYF. The chain carries TRBV30 and TRBJ2-4; 9 nucleotides align to TRBD1. The ends lost 8 bases at V and 3 bases at J; junction bases unmatched: 11. The CDR3 totals 15 residues. From germline, CDR1 is GTSNPN and CDR2 SVGIG (reference sequence).

For the CDR3, the DNA is TGTGCCAGCAGTTTGTTGAGGGAGCAGTACTTC. Amino acid sequence: CASSLLREQYF. The chain combines TRBV28 with TRBJ2-7; D is unclear. CDR3 length: 11 amino acids. Between the trimmed V and J ends, which lost 3 bases and 7 bases, there was a span of 7 bases. Germline V gene sequence: CDR1 MDHEN, CDR2 SYDVKM.

This clone turned up a few times. The genes are TRBV11-3 and TRBJ1-3; no reliable D call. The germline gives CDR1 SGHNT, CDR2 YENEEA. Trimming took off 5 bases at V and 8 bases at J, with 7 bases between the two ends. CDR3 length: 11 residues. The CDR3 DNA follows: TGTGCCAGCAGCCACATGGACACCATATATTTT. Translated, it gives CASSHMDTIYF. Looking up the rest from reference TRBV11-3 and TRBJ1-3 gives the full variable domain: EAGVVQSPRYKIIEKKQPVAFWCNPISGHNTLYWYLQNLGQGPELLIRYENEEAVDDSQLPKDRFSAERLKGVDSTLKIQPAELGDSAVYLCASSHMDTIYFGEGSWLTVV.

The chain combines TRBV11-1 with TRBJ2-5; 10 bases fit TRBD2. CDR1 SGHAT and CDR2 FQDESV come from the germline V gene (reference sequence). The CDR3 runs 13 residues. V was pared by 5 bases and J by 11 bases, with 8 bases of the junction left unmatched. The CDR3 sequence is CASSRTSGAIQYF. CDR3 nucleotide sequence: TGTGCCAGCAGCCGGACTAGCGGAGCCATACAGTACTTC. Variable domain in full (rest from reference TRBV11-1 and TRBJ2-5): EAEVAQSPRYKITEKSQAVAFWCDPISGHATLYWYRQILGQGPELLVQFQDESVVDDSQLPKDRFSAERLKGVDSTLKIQPAELGDSAMYLCASSRTSGAIQYFGPGTRLLVL.

This chain links TRBV27 with TRBJ1-3, with D tentatively TRBD1 (5 bases). The CDR3 spans 16 residues. Per germline, CDR1 MNHEY and CDR2 SMNVEV (reference sequence). V lost 2 bases and J lost 1, with 12 bases in between. DNA for the CDR3: TGTGCCAGCAGTTTAAGGTTTGGGGGGTCTGGAAACACCATATATTTT. Protein product: CASSLRFGGSGNTIYF.

CDR3 coding DNA: TGTGCCAGCAGCCCCCAATGGGGCAGGGACACTGAAGCTTTCTTT. Translation gives CASSPQWGRDTEAFF. The chain uses TRBV7-2 and TRBJ1-1; possibly TRBD1 for D (5 bases). The V gene's germline CDR1 is SGHTA and CDR2 FQGNSA. The CDR3 has 15 residues. The ends were cut back, 5 bases at V and 3 bases at J, with 16 bases in the middle.

This chain links TRBV18 with TRBJ1-5; TRBD1 matches 7 bases. The CDR3 contains 15 residues. V gave up 1 base and J gave up 7 bases; unmatched junction bases: 7. Germline V lookup: CDR1 KGHSH, CDR2 LQKENI. CDR3 amino acids: CASSPQGAPRQPQHF. The CDR3 DNA sequence: TGTGCCAGCTCACCACAGGGGGCGCCAAGGCAGCCCCAGCATTTT.

The J gene is TRBJ1-4, the V gene TRBV4-3; D gene uncertain. Germline V gene sequence: CDR1 LGHNA, CDR2 YSLEER. There are 15 residues in the CDR3. V dropped 4 bases and J dropped 8 bases, with 17 bases sitting between them. CDR3: CASSRADMPREKLFF. CDR3 DNA sequence: TGCGCCAGCAGCCGGGCAGACATGCCCCGAGAAAAACTGTTTTTT.

The rearrangement uses TRBV21-1 and TRBJ2-7; TRBD1, the D gene given by the table, was not confirmed from the DNA. TRBV21-1 corresponds to a pseudogene. The CDR3 is 15 amino acids. The CDR3: CASSNPGTGGNEQYF. CDR3 nucleotide sequence: TGTGCCAGCAGCAACCCCGGGACAGGGGGGAACGAGCAGTACTTC.

The rearrangement joins TRBV19 to TRBJ1-5; D is perhaps TRBD1 (6 bases). V was trimmed by 7 bases and J by 7 bases, leaving 17 bases between them. This CDR3 is built from 14 residues. Germline lookup yields CDR1 LNHDA and CDR2 SQIVND (reference sequence). The DNA for the CDR3 is TGTGCCAGTACCAATGGGGGCCCCCAACAGCCCCAGCATTTT. Amino acid sequence: CASTNGGPQQPQHF.

V is TRBV10-3 and J is TRBJ2-7; 7 bases match TRBD1. The CDR3 length is 15 residues. V was pared by 3 bases and J by 2 bases, with 7 bases of the junction left unmatched. Germline CDR1 is ENHRY and CDR2 is SYGVKD. CDR3 in amino acids: CAISDLRDSAYEQYF. Here the CDR3 DNA reads TGTGCCATCAGTGACCTACGGGACAGTGCCTACGAGCAGTACTTC.

This clone was counted a few times. The rearrangement uses TRBV11-2 and TRBJ2-1; TRBD2 aligns across 9 bases. The CDR3 spans 16 residues. V lost 1 base and J lost 5; bases outside the gene matches: 6. The V gene's germline CDR1 is SGHAT and CDR2 FQNNGV. CDR3 residues: CASSLGASGRHNEQFF. CDR3 in DNA: TGTGCCAGCAGCTTAGGGGCCAGCGGGAGGCACAATGAGCAGTTCTTC.

This clone has a single count. The chain carries TRBV7-9 and TRBJ2-7, with 9 positions matching TRBD1. Germline V CDR1 and CDR2: SEHNR, FQNEAQ (reference sequence). The V and J ends lost 4 bases and 7 bases, in that order; junction bases with no gene match: 5. CDR3 size: 13 residues. DNA for the CDR3: TGTGCCAGCAGCTCTGGGACAGGGCTTGAGCAGTACTTC. Translating gives CASSSGTGLEQYF.

The V gene is TRBV9, the J gene TRBJ2-5; 10 positions agree with TRBD2. The V gene's germline CDR1 is SGDLS and CDR2 YYNGEE. The CDR3 runs to 14 residues. With 2 bases clipped from V and 5 bases from J, the junction kept 3 bases outside the gene matches. The CDR3 region is CASSVGLASETQYF. DNA of the CDR3: TGTGCCAGCAGCGTGGGACTAGCGAGTGAGACCCAGTACTTC.

The chain uses TRBV7-2 and TRBJ2-7, with D possibly being TRBD1 (5 bases). CDR1 is SGHTA, CDR2 FQGNSA, per germline. The V end lost 2 bases, the J end lost 3 bases, and 8 bases lay between the germline ends. This CDR3 contains 13 residues. The CDR3 is CASSLNRFYEQYF. DNA of the CDR3: TGTGCCAGCAGCTTAAACAGGTTCTACGAGCAGTACTTC.

V is TRBV7-2 and J is TRBJ2-7; no definite D call. V gave up 4 bases and J gave up 0 bases, with 7 bases separating them. CDR1 is SGHTA and CDR2 is FQGNSA in the germline V gene. The CDR3 has 13 amino acids. The CDR3 DNA follows: TGTGCCAGCAGCTCGGGTTTCTCCTACGAGCAGTACTTC. It encodes CASSSGFSYEQYF.

The CDR3 DNA follows: TGTGCCAGCAGCTTAGGCTCAGGGGATCAAGGCTACACCTTC. Protein sequence: CASSLGSGDQGYTF. The chain is built from TRBV7-9 and TRBJ1-2; D might be TRBD1 (6 bases). CDR1 SEHNR and CDR2 FQNEAQ come from the germline V gene (reference sequence). CDR3 length equals 14 residues. Trimming left V 1 base short and J 8 bases short, with 14 bases between.

J is TRBJ2-3 and V is TRBV29-1; 7 positions match TRBD2. The CDR3 loop spans 11 amino acids. Germline CDR1 SQVTM, CDR2 ANQGSEA. As DNA, the CDR3 is TGCAGAGCGGGGCACACAGATACGCAGTATTTT. It codes for CRAGHTDTQYF.

The V call is TRBV6-5, the J call TRBJ2-5, with D uncertain. The DNA end is more similar to TRBJ2-7, so the J call may be wrong. Per germline, CDR1 MNHEY and CDR2 SVGAGI. The CDR3 contains 11 residues. CDR3 DNA: TGTGCCAGCACCTTCAACTACGAGCAGTACTTC. The encoded protein is CASTFNYEQYF.

V gene TRBV4-2 combines with J gene TRBJ2-4, with 8 bases matching TRBD2. J lost 14 bases, V lost 0 bases, and 12 bases had no gene match. Germline CDR1 and CDR2: LGHNA and YNFKEQ. This CDR3 contains 15 residues. The chain's CDR3 is CASSQDGLAGSPKYF. The CDR3 DNA reads TGTGCCAGCAGCCAAGACGGGCTAGCGGGTTCCCCAAAGTACTTC.

Of note for this clone: The junction and the germline gene differ at one end; a read error may be behind it. This sequence joins TRBV7-9 and TRBJ1-6; D may be TRBD1 (6 bases). CDR3 length equals 15 residues. The germline V gene has CDR1 SEHNR and CDR2 FQNEAQ (reference sequence). The CDR3 protein is CSSSLGGADNSPLHF. CDR3 in DNA: TGTTCCAGCAGCTTGGGGGGGGCTGATAATTCACCCCTCCACTTT.

The chain couples TRBV19 to TRBJ2-7; possibly TRBD2 for D (7 bases). This CDR3 region has 14 residues. In germline, CDR1 is LNHDA, CDR2 SQIVND (reference sequence). Deletions cut 5 bases from V and 4 bases from J, with 15 bases between. The CDR3 DNA follows: TGTGCCAGTAGTCCGGGGGGCCGAGGGTACGAGCAGTACTTC. Protein: CASSPGGRGYEQYF.

This clone appeared once. This chain uses TRBV18 with TRBJ1-5, with a weak D call TRBD1 (5 bases). Germline values: CDR1 KGHSH, CDR2 LQKENI. The ends were cut back, 0 bases at V and 5 bases at J, with 14 bases in the middle. This CDR3 spans 16 amino acids. This CDR3 reads CASSPPELEGHQPQHF. The CDR3 bases are TGTGCCAGCTCACCACCCGAATTGGAGGGGCATCAGCCCCAGCATTTT.

V and J are TRBV10-3 and TRBJ1-1; D is unclear. V was shortened by 4 bases and J by 1 base, with 7 bases between the two germline ends. The CDR3 spans 13 residues. Germline assignment: CDR1 ENHRY and CDR2 SYGVKD. In nucleotides, the CDR3 is TGTGCCATCAGTGCACAGACGAACACTGAAGCTTTCTTT. Protein: CAISAQTNTEAFF.